The 22 T cell receptor beta chains reported below all come from one sample, sequenced in a study of CD8 T cells in Susac syndrome. The RNA input was about 0.5 to 1 ug, and it was reverse transcribed with random hexamers. TCRdb independently ran MiXCR on the immunoSEQ multiplex PCR reads; one entry per CDR3 protein. The data hold 150,000 to 200,000 distinct CDR3 sequences, with around 94% observed a single time. The sample taken for sequencing was CD4+ T cells from PBMCs. The receptors originated from a human donor with multiple sclerosis.

This clonotype was recorded only once. V gene TRBV12-3 or TRBV12-4 combines with J gene TRBJ2-7; D unclear. The CDR3 is 13 residues long. The V and J ends lost 2 bases and 0 bases respectively, with 5 bases between them. Here the CDR3 reads CASSLHSSYEQYF. Here the CDR3 DNA reads TGTGCCAGCAGTTTACATAGCTCCTACGAGCAGTACTTC.

V usage is TRBV20-1 and J usage is TRBJ2-1; 10 nucleotides match TRBD2. Per the germline V gene, CDR1 is DFQATT and CDR2 is SNEGSKA (reference sequence). V lost 6 bases, J lost 9 bases, and 17 bases stayed unmatched. There are 16 residues in the CDR3. The CDR3 DNA follows: TGCAGTGCCTTTTCCGCGACTAGCGGGTGGGTTAGTGAGCAGTTCTTC. This codes for CSAFSATSGWVSEQFF.

This clonotype has a single count. The rearrangement joins TRBV5-1 to TRBJ1-1, with D perhaps TRBD1 (6 bases). The CDR3 sequence is 15 residues long. Trimming removed 0 bases from V and 1 base from J, with 10 bases in between. The germline CDR1 and CDR2 sequences are SGHRS and YFSETQ. The CDR3 bases are TGCGCCAGCAGCTTGGACCCGGGACAGAACACTGAAGCTTTCTTT. It encodes CASSLDPGQNTEAFF.

In this sample, this clonotype turned up once. The gene calls are TRBV19 and TRBJ2-3, with 13 bases fitting TRBD2. The J segment lost 8 bases and the V segment lost 7 bases, leaving 9 bases of the junction unmatched. Germline CDR1 and CDR2: LNHDA and SQIVND (reference sequence). CDR3 length: 15 amino acids. The CDR3 nucleotides read TGTGCCAGTACCGGGACTAGCGGGATAGGCGGTACGCAGTATTTT. Its protein is CASTGTSGIGGTQYF.

The rearrangement uses TRBV20-1 and TRBJ1-1, with a tentative D call TRBD1 (5 bases). Trimming cost V 8 bases and J 1 base, with 14 bases left between them. CDR3 length equals 13 residues. Germline lookup yields CDR1 DFQATT and CDR2 SNEGSKA (reference sequence). CDR3 in DNA: TGCAGTACAATAGACAGACGGAACACTGAAGCTTTCTTT. Translating gives CSTIDRRNTEAFF.

The J gene is TRBJ2-7, the V gene TRBV3-1, with D uncertain. The germline CDR1 and CDR2 sequences are LGHDT and YNNKEL (reference sequence). CDR3 length: 15 residues. Trimming shortened V by 1 base and J by 1 base, and 11 bases separated the two germline ends. The CDR3 DNA follows: TGTGCCAGCAGCCAAGGGGTGGGCAAGTCCTACGAGCAGTACTTC. It is translated as CASSQGVGKSYEQYF.

Note on this clonotype: At one of its ends the junction is not consistent with the germline gene, which may arise from a read error. The J gene is TRBJ2-5, the V gene TRBV30; 10 positions agree with TRBD1. The germline CDR1 and CDR2 sequences are GTSNPN and SVGIG (reference sequence). The CDR3 is made up of 15 amino acids. CDR3: CAGRTQTGGEGTQYF. The CDR3 DNA reads as TGTGCCGGGAGAACCCAGACAGGGGGCGAAGGGACCCAGTACTTC.

The chain recombines TRBV19 with TRBJ1-5; TRBD1 might be the D (5 bases). V lost 2 bases, J lost 5 bases, and 10 bases lay in between. The length of the CDR3 is 14 residues. Germline V gene lookup returns CDR1 LNHDA and CDR2 SQIVND (reference sequence). The DNA for the CDR3 is TGTGCCAGTAGTATATTAGAAGGGGATCAGCCCCAGCATTTT. This gives the protein CASSILEGDQPQHF.

CDR3 nucleotides: TGTGCCACCAGTGATTTCGCTGGGAGGGAAGAGACCCAGTACTTC. As protein: CATSDFAGREETQYF. The V call is TRBV24-1, the J call TRBJ2-5; 7 bases map to TRBD2. Germline assignment: CDR1 KGHDR and CDR2 SFDVKD. This CDR3 has 15 amino acids. J lost 3 bases, V lost 1 base, and 4 bases had no gene match.

This rearrangement joins TRBV4-1 to TRBJ1-5, with D possibly being TRBD1 (6 bases). The V and J ends lost 2 bases and 7 bases respectively, with 18 bases between them. Germline V CDR1 and CDR2: MGHRA, YSYEKL. This CDR3 is 16 amino acids long. The CDR3 nucleotides read TGCGCCAGCAGCCAACTGACAGGTCTCTCGGGGCAGCCCCAGCATTTT. Translated: CASSQLTGLSGQPQHF.

CDR3 DNA sequence: TGTGCCGGCCGGACAGATTACAATGAGCAGTTCTTC. Translating gives CAGRTDYNEQFF. The chain has TRBV2 and TRBJ2-1, with D perhaps TRBD1 (6 bases). This CDR3 spans 12 amino acids. V was pared by 11 bases and J by 4 bases, with 12 bases between. CDR1 and CDR2 (germline): SNHLY, FYNNEI.

This chain joins TRBV10-3 and TRBJ2-3; no clear D. Germline V gene sequence: CDR1 ENHRY, CDR2 SYGVKD. CDR3 length: 12 residues. V lost 8 bases and J 4 bases, leaving 10 bases between the germline ends. The DNA of the CDR3 is TGTGCCATCGGTCAGACTGCAGATACGCAGTATTTT. Its protein is CAIGQTADTQYF.

The chain uses TRBV6-5 and TRBJ1-1; D gene uncertain. The ends were cut back, 0 bases at V and 5 bases at J, with 13 bases in the middle. This CDR3 region has 15 residues. Germline CDR1 MNHEY, CDR2 SVGAGI. CDR3 protein: CASSYSAAQRTEAFF. CDR3 coding DNA: TGTGCCAGCAGTTACTCTGCAGCCCAGAGGACTGAAGCTTTCTTT.

This clonotype appeared once. This chain connects TRBV30 to TRBJ2-3; D ambiguous. Germline V gene data show CDR1 as GTSNPN and CDR2 as SVGIG (reference sequence). V dropped 2 bases and J dropped 4 bases, with 7 bases sitting between them. The CDR3 sequence is 12 residues long. In DNA form, the CDR3 reads TGTGCCTGGAGTAGCCAGGCAGATACGCAGTATTTT. It encodes CAWSSQADTQYF.

The J gene is TRBJ2-5, the V gene TRBV6-6; tentative D call: TRBD1 (6 bases). CDR1 and CDR2 from the germline V gene are MNHNY and SVGAGI (reference sequence). The germline V and J ends were trimmed by 6 bases and 2 bases, with 13 bases remaining between them. CDR3 length equals 14 residues. Here the CDR3 reads CASSPGTSQETQYF. The CDR3 DNA is TGTGCCAGCAGCCCAGGGACATCACAAGAGACCCAGTACTTC.

The rearrangement joins TRBV3-1 to TRBJ2-2; D not certain. Germline CDR1 and CDR2: LGHDT and YNNKEL (reference sequence). Trimming cost V 2 bases and J 3 bases, with 4 bases left between them. There are 13 residues in the CDR3. CDR3 amino acids: CASSQTYTGELFF. CDR3 DNA: TGTGCCAGCAGCCAAACATACACCGGGGAGCTGTTTTTT.

V gene TRBV7-9 combines with J gene TRBJ2-1; D unresolved. Trimming took off 3 bases at V and 0 bases at J, with 12 bases between the two ends. Germline V gene data show CDR1 as SEHNR and CDR2 as FQNEAQ (reference sequence). The CDR3 sequence is 16 residues long. The CDR3 sequence: CASSLARTFSYNEQFF. CDR3 nucleotides: TGTGCCAGCAGCTTGGCGCGCACCTTCTCCTACAATGAGCAGTTCTTC.

V usage is TRBV15 and J usage is TRBJ2-7, with 7 bases identical to TRBD1. This CDR3 comprises 16 residues. In germline, CDR1 is LNHNV, CDR2 YYDKDF (reference sequence). V lost 2 bases and J lost 2; bases outside the gene matches: 9. CDR3 residues: CATSRSAGTAAYEQYF. CDR3 bases: TGTGCCACCAGCAGATCCGCCGGGACAGCCGCCTACGAGCAGTACTTC.

This chain connects TRBV20-1 to TRBJ2-1; 9 positions match TRBD2. The germline CDR1 and CDR2 sequences are DFQATT and SNEGSKA (reference sequence). CDR3 length: 16 amino acids. J lost 1 base, V lost 3 bases, and 7 bases had no gene match. The CDR3 DNA reads TGCAGTGCTAGCCGACGTGCGGGAGGGTCCTACAATGAGCAGTTCTTC. It codes for CSASRRAGGSYNEQFF.

The rearrangement links TRBV2 to TRBJ2-3; D is tentatively TRBD1 or TRBD2 (5 bases each). This CDR3 is 14 amino acids long. In germline, CDR1 is SNHLY, CDR2 FYNNEI. Trimming shortened V by 7 bases and J by 0 bases, and 11 bases separated the two germline ends. CDR3 sequence reads: CASNRDGSTDTQYF. The DNA for the CDR3 is TGTGCCAGCAATCGGGACGGAAGCACAGATACGCAGTATTTT.

The V and J genes are TRBV5-4 and TRBJ2-7; 7 nucleotides match TRBD2. V dropped 3 bases and J dropped 6; count of bases not matched to a gene: 9. Looked up from germline, CDR1 is SGHNT and CDR2 is YYREEE (reference sequence). The CDR3 totals 14 residues. CDR3 DNA sequence: TGTGCCAGCAGCTCCCTAGCGGACCGTGGCGAGCAGTACTTC. This encodes CASSSLADRGEQYF.

This chain links TRBV3-1 with TRBJ2-7; D is tentatively TRBD1 or TRBD2 (6 bases each). The CDR3 loop spans 16 amino acids. Germline V gives CDR1 LGHDT, CDR2 YNNKEL (reference sequence). V dropped 3 bases and J dropped 1 base, with 16 bases sitting between them. In nucleotides, the CDR3 is TGTGCCAGCAGCCAGCCGGGGGCCAGGGGATCCTACGAGCAGTACTTC. Translating gives CASSQPGARGSYEQYF.